The rows below give T cell receptor beta chains drawn from one sample of a study of Graves' ophthalmopathy and Graves' hyperthyroidism. From the multiplex PCR reads, TCRdb called clonotypes with MiXCR, one entry per CDR3 protein. The table has 170,000 or so distinct CDR3 sequences, roughly two fifths seen once. The specimen was peripheral blood. The origin of the receptors is a woman aged 35 to 49 with Graves' ophthalmopathy. CDR3s leave out the opening cysteine and the closing phenylalanine or tryptophan. The order of the fields is clone size, V gene, CDR3 protein. Some rows mark clone size as missing; the rest say once, few, many or name a class of expanded clone.

clone size: NA; V gene: TRBV24-1; CDR3 protein: ATSDPLRETQY
clone size: NA; V gene: TRBV7-2; CDR3 protein: ASLTGGSSYGYT
clone size: NA; V gene: TRBV27; CDR3 protein: ASSFDAGETQY
clone size: NA; V gene: TRBV29-1; CDR3 protein: SVGPLAKNIQY
clone size: NA; V gene: TRBV7-8; CDR3 protein: ASSLELAGVETQY
clone size: many; V gene: TRBV29-1; CDR3 protein: SVGTGDLDGYT
clone size: many; V gene: TRBV9; CDR3 protein: ASSGEGLTGYT
clone size: many; V gene: TRBV28; CDR3 protein: ASSFRGFGYT
clone size: many; V gene: TRBV10-3; CDR3 protein: AISGGSETQY
clone size: many; V gene: TRBV11-2; CDR3 protein: ASSRYTDQETQY
clone size: NA; V gene: TRBV6-2/TRBV6-3; CDR3 protein: ASSSVERLRRYGYT
clone size: once; V gene: TRBV15; CDR3 protein: ATSGDRVYGYT
clone size: many; V gene: TRBV12-3/TRBV12-4; CDR3 protein: ASSPQNGAQH
clone size: many; V gene: TRBV7-9; CDR3 protein: ASSLGTVGNQPQH
clone size: many; V gene: TRBV14; CDR3 protein: ASSVDGVKNIQY
clone size: many; V gene: TRBV18; CDR3 protein: ASSPRGQETQY
clone size: NA; V gene: TRBV7-9; CDR3 protein: ASSWGVPGQETQY
clone size: NA; V gene: TRBV7-2; CDR3 protein: ASSLITGEQY
clone size: once; V gene: TRBV6-2/TRBV6-3; CDR3 protein: ASTRGTAIEKLYSNQPQH
clone size: many; V gene: TRBV7-7; CDR3 protein: ASSLGTGAAYEQY
clone size: NA; V gene: TRBV12-3/TRBV12-4; CDR3 protein: ASSPGQKAF
clone size: NA; V gene: TRBV4-1; CDR3 protein: ASSQRALAGGGFSYEQY
clone size: many; V gene: TRBV6-5; CDR3 protein: ASSFGGGEAF
clone size: many; V gene: TRBV27; CDR3 protein: ASRSGGTEAF
clone size: NA; V gene: TRBV12-3/TRBV12-4; CDR3 protein: ASSPWEGGSYEQY
clone size: NA; V gene: TRBV6-2/TRBV6-3; CDR3 protein: ASCSLRDSMVEETQY
clone size: NA; V gene: TRBV4-3; CDR3 protein: ASSQRVGTYEQY
clone size: NA; V gene: TRBV27; CDR3 protein: ASSLSSGSLLIEQY
clone size: many; V gene: TRBV12-5; CDR3 protein: ASVPNWGAGTDTQY
clone size: many; V gene: TRBV7-8; CDR3 protein: ASSPRKSGYSYEQY
clone size: few; V gene: TRBV6-5; CDR3 protein: ASSYGQGLRTEAF
clone size: few; V gene: TRBV6-1; CDR3 protein: ASTGRDLGPQH
clone size: NA; V gene: TRBV12-3/TRBV12-4; CDR3 protein: ASSSGYQPQH
clone size: many; V gene: TRBV11-2; CDR3 protein: ASSQGLSHYEQY
clone size: NA; V gene: TRBV27; CDR3 protein: ASSRELRARDSPLH
clone size: many; V gene: TRBV6-5; CDR3 protein: ASSYERELKDTQY
clone size: many; V gene: TRBV15; CDR3 protein: ATSRDRLAGGYEQY
clone size: many; V gene: TRBV7-2; CDR3 protein: ASSLALTGNQPQH
clone size: many; V gene: TRBV2; CDR3 protein: ASTLRDRNTEAF
clone size: many; V gene: TRBV7-8; CDR3 protein: ASSSGTVNNEQF
clone size: many; V gene: TRBV11-1; CDR3 protein: ASRAGTGGTGELF
clone size: many; V gene: TRBV3-1; CDR3 protein: ASSQFFSGDTEAF
clone size: NA; V gene: TRBV24-1; CDR3 protein: ATSGPVEIGELF